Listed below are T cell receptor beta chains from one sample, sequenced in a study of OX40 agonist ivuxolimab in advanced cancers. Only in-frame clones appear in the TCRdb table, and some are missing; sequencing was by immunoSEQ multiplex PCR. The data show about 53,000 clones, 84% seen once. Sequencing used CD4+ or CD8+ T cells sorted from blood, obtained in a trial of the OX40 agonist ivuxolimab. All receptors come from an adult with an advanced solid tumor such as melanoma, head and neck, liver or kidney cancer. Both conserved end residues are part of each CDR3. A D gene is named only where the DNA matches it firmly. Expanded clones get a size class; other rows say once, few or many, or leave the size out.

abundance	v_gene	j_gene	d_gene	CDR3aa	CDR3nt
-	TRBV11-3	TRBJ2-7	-	CASSPDSGGPGDEQYF	TGTGCCAGCAGCCCCGATAGTGGGGGACCCGGGGACGAGCAGTACTTC
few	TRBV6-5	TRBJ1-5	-	CASRKGGAGNQPQHF	TGTGCCAGCAGGAAAGGGGGGGCGGGGAATCAGCCCCAGCATTTT
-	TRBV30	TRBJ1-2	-	CAWSTSSYTF	TGTGCCTGGAGTACATCAAGCTACACCTTC
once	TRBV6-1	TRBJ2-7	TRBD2	CASSSRRESYEQYF	TGTGCCAGCAGTTCCCGGCGGGAGTCCTACGAGCAGTACTTC
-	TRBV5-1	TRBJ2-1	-	CASSTGDSGYNEQFF	TGCGCCAGCAGCACGGGAGACTCAGGGTACAATGAGCAGTTCTTC
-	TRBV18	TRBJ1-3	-	CASSPGTSGNTIYF	TGTGCCAGCTCCCCCGGGACCTCCGGAAACACCATATATTTT
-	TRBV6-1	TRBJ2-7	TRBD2	CASSSSSGSNYEQYF	TGTGCCAGCAGTTCTAGTAGCGGGAGTAACTACGAGCAGTACTTC
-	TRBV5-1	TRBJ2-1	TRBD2	CASSLTGTSGVPYNEQFF	TGCGCCAGCAGCCTAACCGGGACTAGCGGAGTCCCCTACAATGAGCAGTTCTTC
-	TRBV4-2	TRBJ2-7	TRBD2	CASSPRLAASEQYF	TGTGCCAGCAGCCCACGACTAGCGGCTTCAGAGCAGTACTTC
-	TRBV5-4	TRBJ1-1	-	CASSSRDTEAFF	TGTGCCAGCAGCTCTCGGGACACTGAAGCTTTCTTT
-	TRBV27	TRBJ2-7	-	CASSFSGSEQYF	TGTGCCAGCAGTTTTTCAGGGTCCGAGCAGTACTTC
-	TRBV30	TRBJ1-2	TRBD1	CAWQGQALYGYTF	TGTGCCTGGCAGGGACAGGCCCTCTATGGCTACACCTTC
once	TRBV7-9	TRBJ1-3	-	CASSPYGGDRGNTIYF	TGTGCCAGCAGCCCCTATGGGGGGGACCGCGGAAACACCATATATTTT
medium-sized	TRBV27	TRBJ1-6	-	CASSLHALGNSPLHF	TGTGCCAGCAGTTTACATGCACTCGGTAATTCACCCCTCCACTTT
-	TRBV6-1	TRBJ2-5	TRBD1	CASSNPGTAQETQYF	TGTGCCAGTAGTAACCCGGGGACAGCTCAAGAGACCCAGTACTTC
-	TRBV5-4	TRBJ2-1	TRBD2	CASSFGLAGQYEQFF	TGTGCCAGCAGCTTCGGACTAGCGGGCCAGTATGAGCAGTTCTTC
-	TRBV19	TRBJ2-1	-	CASSMRTGSWDEQFF	TGTGCCAGTAGTATGAGGACCGGCTCCTGGGATGAGCAGTTCTTC
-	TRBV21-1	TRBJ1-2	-	CASSSSRGGYGYTF	TGTGCCAGCAGCTCATCCAGGGGGGGATATGGCTACACCTTC
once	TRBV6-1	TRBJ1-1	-	CASQTGMNTEAFF	TGTGCCAGCCAAACGGGGATGAACACTGAAGCTTTCTTT
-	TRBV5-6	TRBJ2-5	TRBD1	CASSFWRTGRETQYF	TGTGCCAGCAGCTTTTGGCGGACAGGGAGAGAGACCCAGTACTTC
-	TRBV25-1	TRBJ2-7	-	CASSTQDSRYEQYF	TGTGCCAGCAGTACGCAGGACAGTCGCTACGAGCAGTACTTC
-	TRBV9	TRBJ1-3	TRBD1	CASSPQGGDTIYF	TGTGCCAGCAGCCCCCAGGGGGGGGACACCATATATTTT
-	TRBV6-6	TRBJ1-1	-	CASSLRGGLNTEAFF	TGTGCCAGCAGTCTCCGCGGGGGACTGAACACTGAAGCTTTCTTT
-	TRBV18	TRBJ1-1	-	CASSLRQTRTEAFF	TGTGCCAGCTCACTCCGACAGACTAGGACTGAAGCTTTCTTT
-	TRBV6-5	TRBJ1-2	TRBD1	CASSSPGQINYGYTF	TGTGCCAGCAGTTCACCGGGACAGATAAACTATGGCTACACCTTC
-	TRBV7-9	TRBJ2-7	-	CASSPRDEQYF	TGTGCCAGCAGCCCACGGGACGAGCAGTACTTC
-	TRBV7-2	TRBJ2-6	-	CASSLGGAGANVLTF	TGTGCCAGCAGCTTAGGCGGGGCTGGGGCCAACGTCCTGACTTTC
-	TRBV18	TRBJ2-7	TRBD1	CASSPQGQGRTLDF	TGTGCCAGCTCACCACAAGGACAGGGACGTACGTTGGACTTC
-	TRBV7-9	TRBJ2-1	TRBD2	CASSSQTSGTHNEQFF	TGTGCCAGCAGCTCGCAGACTAGCGGGACTCACAATGAGCAGTTCTTC
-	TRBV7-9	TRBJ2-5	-	CASSLDSGGPRSETQYF	TGTGCCAGCAGCTTAGATAGCGGAGGGCCACGGTCGGAGACCCAGTACTTC
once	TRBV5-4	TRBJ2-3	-	CASSPVRLTDTQYF	TGTGCCAGCAGCCCGGTCCGCCTCACAGATACGCAGTATTTT
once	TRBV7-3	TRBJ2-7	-	CASSPGANYEQYF	TGTGCCAGCAGCCCCGGGGCCAACTACGAGCAGTACTTC
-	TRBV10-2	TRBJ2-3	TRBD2	CASGASGIYTDTQYF	TGCGCCAGCGGTGCTAGCGGGATTTACACAGATACGCAGTATTTT